A single sample gave rise to the 26 T cell receptor beta chains below, sequenced in a study of T cell responses to AZD1222 COVID-19 vaccine. Data came from immunoSEQ multiplex PCR; TCRdb stores just in-frame clones and leaves some out. The sample contains about 150,000 clones, about nine tenths of which appear only once. The sequences come from peripheral blood, collected on day 0 of AZD1222 vaccination. Source of these receptors: an adult in good health.

This chain links TRBV19 with TRBJ2-7; D possibly corresponds to TRBD2 (5 bases). This CDR3 comprises 14 residues. V lost 4 bases and J 0 bases, leaving 10 bases between the germline ends. Germline V gives CDR1 LNHDA, CDR2 SQIVND (reference sequence). This chain's CDR3 is CASSKTGSSYEQYF. CDR3 in DNA: TGTGCCAGTAGTAAGACGGGGAGCTCCTACGAGCAGTACTTC.

CDR3 nucleotides: TGTGCCAGTACCTCCGGGGCTGGAAACACCATATATTTT. Encoded protein: CASTSGAGNTIYF. The chain carries TRBV19 and TRBJ1-3; D not certain. CDR3 size: 13 residues. V lost 7 bases and J 2 bases, leaving 9 bases between the germline ends. Germline CDR1 is LNHDA and CDR2 is SQIVND (reference sequence).

The J gene is TRBJ2-3, the V gene TRBV10-3; D tentatively fits TRBD1 or TRBD2 (5 bases each). V was shortened by 3 bases and J by 0 bases, with 16 bases between the two germline ends. The CDR3 is 17 residues long. Germline CDR1 ENHRY, CDR2 SYGVKD. The CDR3 reads CAISDWDLPPSTDTQYF. CDR3 nucleotide sequence: TGTGCCATCAGTGATTGGGACCTCCCCCCTAGCACAGATACGCAGTATTTT.

The chain joins TRBV19 to TRBJ2-2; D not resolved. V lost 1 base and J 4 bases, leaving 13 bases between the germline ends. This CDR3 comprises 16 residues. Germline V gene data show CDR1 as LNHDA and CDR2 as SQIVND (reference sequence). CDR3 coding DNA: TGTGCCAGTAGTATAGGGGCTAGATTAATCACCGGGGAGCTGTTTTTT. This gives the protein CASSIGARLITGELFF.

The chain links TRBV7-3 to TRBJ2-4; D call uncertain. CDR1 is SGHTA, CDR2 FQGTGA, per germline. The germline V and J ends were trimmed by 3 bases and 8 bases, with 11 bases remaining between them. The CDR3 is 13 residues long. The CDR3 here is CASSLVPGYIQYF. In DNA, the CDR3 is TGTGCCAGCAGCTTGGTCCCTGGGTACATTCAGTACTTC.

The J gene is TRBJ1-5, the V gene TRBV19; the D is unclear. The CDR3 consists of 13 residues. Trimming took off 1 base at V and 8 bases at J, with 9 bases between the two ends. Germline V gives CDR1 LNHDA, CDR2 SQIVND (reference sequence). The CDR3 DNA reads as TGTGCCAGTAGTATAGGCGGGAGGGAGCCCCAGCATTTT. This sequence encodes CASSIGGREPQHF.

The J gene is TRBJ2-7, the V gene TRBV2, with D unclear. The germline gives CDR1 SNHLY, CDR2 FYNNEI. Between the trimmed V and J ends, which lost 6 bases and 6 bases, there was a span of 12 bases. The CDR3 has 12 amino acids. The CDR3 here is CASSVGPLEQYF. In nucleotides, the CDR3 is TGTGCCAGCAGCGTCGGCCCCCTCGAGCAGTACTTC.

The chain carries TRBV3-1 (or the pseudogene TRBV3-2) and TRBJ2-2; the match to TRBD1 covers 9 bases. The CDR3 contains 17 residues. Germline CDR1 and CDR2: LGHDT and YNNKEL (reference sequence). The V segment lost 3 bases and the J segment 6 bases; nucleotides outside the gene matches: 11. In DNA form, the CDR3 reads TGTGCCAGCAGCCACCTCGCCGGGACAGGGTTAGCCGGGGAGCTGTTTTTT. Its protein product is CASSHLAGTGLAGELFF.

The J gene is TRBJ1-3, the V gene TRBV19; D is possibly TRBD1 (5 bases). With 6 bases removed from V and 2 bases from J, the gap between germline ends came to 8 bases. CDR1 and CDR2 (germline): LNHDA, SQIVND (reference sequence). This CDR3 spans 13 amino acids. CDR3 nucleotides: TGTGCCAGTAGGTTGGGGCCTGGAAACACCATATATTTT. The encoded protein is CASRLGPGNTIYF.

This rearrangement joins TRBV6-5 to TRBJ1-4; possibly TRBD1 for D (6 bases). Trimming removed 2 bases at V and 8 bases at J, with 15 bases between. The CDR3 runs to 15 residues. Germline V gene sequence: CDR1 MNHEY, CDR2 SVGAGI. The CDR3: CASSYDGGLREKLFF. The CDR3 DNA is TGTGCCAGCAGTTACGACGGGGGCCTCCGGGAAAAACTGTTTTTT.

The gene calls are TRBV6-2 or TRBV6-3 and TRBJ1-5, with a possible D match to TRBD1 (5 bases). This CDR3 is 13 amino acids long. Trimming shortened V by 6 bases and J by 4 bases, and 10 bases separated the two germline ends. Germline loops: CDR1 MNHEY, CDR2 SVGEGT. The CDR3 DNA reads TGTGCCAGCAGCCGGGGGTCAAATCAGCCCCAGCATTTT. Residues: CASSRGSNQPQHF.

The V call is TRBV28, the J call TRBJ1-1, with D possibly matching TRBD1 (6 bases). With 6 bases removed from V and 3 bases from J, the gap between germline ends came to 20 bases. The CDR3 has 16 residues. The germline gives CDR1 MDHEN, CDR2 SYDVKM. The CDR3 DNA is TGTGCCAGCAGCTTCAGTACCAGGGGCCGCGACACTGAAGCTTTCTTT. The encoded protein is CASSFSTRGRDTEAFF.

The chain joins TRBV24-1 to TRBJ1-5; D remains ambiguous. V was clipped by 4 bases and J by 8 bases, with 11 bases between them. The V gene's germline CDR1 is KGHDR and CDR2 SFDVKD. CDR3 length equals 13 residues. The CDR3 sequence: CATSDHPSEPQHF. The DNA for the CDR3 is TGTGCCACCAGTGACCACCCTTCCGAGCCCCAGCATTTT.

The rearrangement links TRBV7-2 to TRBJ2-2, with no clear D. Deletions cut 0 bases from V and 5 bases from J, with 13 bases between. The germline CDR1 and CDR2 sequences are SGHTA and FQGNSA. CDR3 length: 16 amino acids. The CDR3 DNA follows: TGTGCCAGCAGCTTAGCGATATCCGGAGTTACCGGGGAGCTGTTTTTT. This codes for CASSLAISGVTGELFF.

The chain couples TRBV27 to TRBJ2-2, with no clear D. V was pared by 0 bases and J by 4 bases, with 3 bases between. In germline, CDR1 is MNHEY, CDR2 SMNVEV (reference sequence). The length of the CDR3 is 13 residues. CDR3 bases: TGTGCCAGCAGTTTATCGTCCACCGGGGAGCTGTTTTTT. This codes for CASSLSSTGELFF.

The rearrangement joins TRBV12-3 or TRBV12-4 to TRBJ2-1; D is undetermined. CDR3 size: 12 residues. V gave up 3 bases and J gave up 7 bases, with 7 bases separating them. The chain's CDR3 is CASSFTPNEQFF. DNA of the CDR3: TGTGCCAGCAGTTTTACCCCTAATGAGCAGTTCTTC.

The chain is built from TRBV7-2 and TRBJ1-1, with D possibly matching TRBD1 (5 bases). CDR1 is SGHTA, CDR2 FQGNSA, per germline. Trimming stripped 1 base from V and 6 bases from J, with 9 bases between. The CDR3 runs 13 residues. The CDR3 DNA follows: TGTGCCAGCAGCTTAGTAGGGGCGGCTGAAGCTTTCTTT. It codes for CASSLVGAAEAFF.

The chain uses TRBV7-2 and TRBJ2-6; D is unresolved. The CDR3 consists of 14 residues. Germline assignment: CDR1 SGHTA and CDR2 FQGNSA. Trimming took off 5 bases at V and 4 bases at J, with 9 bases between the two ends. CDR3 sequence reads: CASSQTSGANVLTF. CDR3 bases: TGTGCCAGCAGCCAGACCTCCGGGGCCAACGTCCTGACTTTC.

This clone appeared a few times. The chain carries TRBV7-9 and TRBJ1-2; 7 bases align to TRBD1. The germline V gene encodes CDR1 SEHNR and CDR2 FQNEAQ (reference sequence). The CDR3 sequence is 13 residues long. The trim removed 10 bases at V and 3 bases at J, leaving 8 bases unmatched. CDR3 region: CAIPQGKDYGYTF. Written as DNA, the CDR3 is TGTGCCATCCCACAGGGGAAGGACTATGGCTACACCTTC.

This chain uses TRBV6-5 with TRBJ1-4; 9 bases match TRBD1. The V segment lost 5 bases and the J segment 6 bases; nucleotides outside the gene matches: 4. CDR3 length equals 14 residues. In germline, CDR1 is MNHEY, CDR2 SVGAGI. DNA of the CDR3: TGTGCCAGCAGTACGACAGGGGGGGATGAAAAACTGTTTTTT. Translating it yields CASSTTGGDEKLFF.

This chain uses TRBV3-1 (or the pseudogene TRBV3-2) with TRBJ1-6; possibly TRBD1 for D (5 bases). CDR1 and CDR2 (germline): LGHDT, YNNKEL (reference sequence). Trimming cost V 2 bases and J 14 bases, with 16 bases left between them. The CDR3 has 14 amino acids. The CDR3 sequence: CASSQKGIRESLHF. DNA for the CDR3: TGTGCCAGCAGCCAAAAGGGGATACGGGAATCCCTCCACTTT.

J is TRBJ1-1 and V is TRBV5-5, with D hard to call. The germline gives CDR1 SGHKS, CDR2 YYEKEE (reference sequence). V was pared by 2 bases and J by 1 base, with 12 bases between. This CDR3 comprises 15 residues. CDR3 in amino acids: CASSFSPRWNTEAFF. The DNA of the CDR3 is TGTGCCAGCAGCTTCTCGCCCAGGTGGAACACTGAAGCTTTCTTT.

V usage is TRBV7-9 and J usage is TRBJ2-1, with TRBD1 as a possible D gene (5 bases). V gave up 6 bases and J gave up 7 bases, with 13 bases separating them. This CDR3 contains 13 residues. Germline-derived CDR1 and CDR2 are SEHNR and FQNEAQ (reference sequence). CDR3 in amino acids: CASRGPPPNEQFF. Here the CDR3 DNA reads TGTGCCAGCAGGGGGCCGCCGCCTAATGAGCAGTTCTTC.

The J gene is TRBJ1-2, the V gene TRBV6-4; the D gene is possibly TRBD1 (5 bases). Trimming stripped 6 bases from V and 8 bases from J, with 19 bases between. The germline gives CDR1 MRHNA, CDR2 SNTAGT. The CDR3 length is 14 residues. As DNA, the CDR3 is TGTGCCAGCAGCCCCGAGGGGATGATGGGAGGCTACACCTTC. The encoded protein is CASSPEGMMGGYTF.

The chain joins TRBV19 to TRBJ1-6; 9 nucleotides match TRBD1. Per the germline V gene, CDR1 is LNHDA and CDR2 is SQIVND (reference sequence). V lost 9 bases, J lost 10 bases, and 7 bases stayed unmatched. The CDR3 runs to 13 residues. The CDR3 sequence is CASRGDRVSPLHF. The DNA for the CDR3 is TGTGCCAGCAGGGGGGACAGGGTCTCACCCCTCCACTTT.

V usage is TRBV7-6 and J usage is TRBJ2-7; D might be TRBD2 (5 bases). Germline CDR1 SGHVS, CDR2 FNYEAQ. Trimming removed 6 bases from V and 6 bases from J, with 21 bases in between. The CDR3 runs to 15 residues. CDR3 sequence reads: CASRGNGPPAGEQYF. CDR3 DNA sequence: TGTGCCAGCAGGGGGAACGGCCCCCCGGCGGGCGAGCAGTACTTC.